The rows below give T cell receptor beta chains drawn from one sample of a study of CDR3 diversity in severe acne. A single record per CDR3 protein comes from TCRdb applying MiXCR to the PCR reads. The table includes 90,000 or so distinct CDR3 sequences, roughly 52% detected once. Sequenced: blood. Every receptor here comes from a male donor in good health, serving as a control. Each CDR3 is given with its conserved first and last residue. The order of the fields is CDR3 protein, CDR3 DNA, V gene, D gene, clone size, J gene. The D gene is left open where the match is weak. Clone size, where shown, is once, few, many, or a class for clones that have expanded.

cdr3_aa: CATSSDRGSYEQYF
cdr3_nt: TGTGCCACCAGCAGCGACAGAGGATCCTACGAGCAGTACTTC
v_call: TRBV15
d_call: NA
clone_size: few
j_call: TRBJ2-7

cdr3_aa: CASSETGQDQPQHF
cdr3_nt: TGTGCCAGCAGTGAAACAGGACAGGATCAGCCCCAGCATTTT
v_call: TRBV6-5
d_call: TRBD1
clone_size: NA
j_call: TRBJ1-5

cdr3_aa: CSAWDSNQPQHF
cdr3_nt: TGCAGTGCGTGGGACAGCAATCAGCCCCAGCATTTT
v_call: TRBV20-1
d_call: NA
clone_size: NA
j_call: TRBJ1-5

cdr3_aa: CASSFGELNTEAFF
cdr3_nt: TGCGCCAGCAGCTTCGGGGAGTTGAACACTGAAGCTTTCTTT
v_call: TRBV5-1
d_call: NA
clone_size: many
j_call: TRBJ1-1

cdr3_aa: CSVEDLGYEQYF
cdr3_nt: TGCAGCGTTGAAGATTTGGGCTACGAGCAGTACTTC
v_call: TRBV29-1
d_call: NA
clone_size: NA
j_call: TRBJ2-7

cdr3_aa: CASSSDRLRGEQYF
cdr3_nt: TGTGCCAGCAGCTCGGACCGGCTTAGGGGGGAACAGTACTTC
v_call: TRBV5-1
d_call: NA
clone_size: NA
j_call: TRBJ2-7

cdr3_aa: CASSYYNSAEAFF
cdr3_nt: TGTGCCAGCAGCTACTACAACTCGGCTGAAGCTTTCTTT
v_call: TRBV7-8
d_call: NA
clone_size: NA
j_call: TRBJ1-1

cdr3_aa: CASSQASDNPYDEQYF
cdr3_nt: TGTGCCAGCAGCCAGGCGTCGGACAACCCATACGATGAGCAGTACTTC
v_call: TRBV7-2
d_call: NA
clone_size: NA
j_call: TRBJ2-7

cdr3_aa: CASRGELFF
cdr3_nt: TGCGCCAGCAGAGGGGAGCTGTTTTTT
v_call: TRBV5-1
d_call: NA
clone_size: few
j_call: TRBJ2-2

cdr3_aa: CSARGGQGASGYTF
cdr3_nt: TGCAGTGCTAGAGGGGGGCAGGGGGCGAGTGGCTACACCTTC
v_call: TRBV20-1
d_call: TRBD1
clone_size: NA
j_call: TRBJ1-2

cdr3_aa: CASSAGPLAGEGGELSF
cdr3_nt: TGTGCCAGCAGCGCGGGGCCGCTAGCGGGAGAAGGGGGGGAGCTGTCTTTT
v_call: TRBV9
d_call: TRBD2
clone_size: NA
j_call: TRBJ2-2

cdr3_aa: CASSPRRDRGMDNSPLHF
cdr3_nt: TGTGCCAGCAGTCCAAGACGGGACAGGGGAATGGACAATTCACCCCTCCACTTT
v_call: TRBV25-1
d_call: TRBD1
clone_size: NA
j_call: TRBJ1-6

cdr3_aa: CATSERTGNFNYGYTF
cdr3_nt: TGTGCCACCAGTGAAAGGACAGGGAATTTCAACTATGGCTACACCTTC
v_call: TRBV24-1
d_call: TRBD1
clone_size: many
j_call: TRBJ1-2

cdr3_aa: CASTRLAGSTDTQYF
cdr3_nt: TGTGCCAGCACGAGACTAGCGGGAAGCACAGATACGCAGTATTTT
v_call: TRBV6-5
d_call: TRBD2
clone_size: many
j_call: TRBJ2-3

cdr3_aa: CASSPRGGWTEAFF
cdr3_nt: TGCGCCAGCAGCCCCCGGGGAGGTTGGACTGAAGCTTTCTTT
v_call: TRBV4-1
d_call: NA
clone_size: NA
j_call: TRBJ1-1

cdr3_aa: CATSDSRTGGIYGYTF
cdr3_nt: TGTGCCACCAGTGACTCCCGGACAGGGGGCATCTATGGCTACACCTTC
v_call: TRBV24-1
d_call: TRBD1
clone_size: NA
j_call: TRBJ1-2

cdr3_aa: CASMPQGSSNQPQHF
cdr3_nt: TGTGCCAGCATGCCGCAGGGATCCAGCAATCAGCCCCAGCATTTT
v_call: TRBV6-4
d_call: NA
clone_size: NA
j_call: TRBJ1-5

cdr3_aa: CASSQDVGQKMLGYTF
cdr3_nt: TGTGCCAGCAGCCAAGATGTAGGGCAGAAGATGCTTGGCTACACCTTC
v_call: TRBV4-2
d_call: NA
clone_size: many
j_call: TRBJ1-2

cdr3_aa: CASRPVKGGATSTDTQYF
cdr3_nt: TGCGCCAGCAGACCTGTGAAGGGGGGAGCGACTAGCACAGATACGCAGTATTTT
v_call: TRBV5-1
d_call: NA
clone_size: many
j_call: TRBJ2-3

cdr3_aa: CASSVERGNTGELFF
cdr3_nt: TGTGCCAGCAGCGTGGAACGGGGGAACACCGGGGAGCTGTTTTTT
v_call: TRBV9
d_call: NA
clone_size: many
j_call: TRBJ2-2

cdr3_aa: CASSYAGRTEAFF
cdr3_nt: TGTGCCAGCAGTTACGCAGGGCGAACTGAAGCTTTCTTT
v_call: TRBV13
d_call: NA
clone_size: NA
j_call: TRBJ1-1

cdr3_aa: CASSQDDLPSTDTQYF
cdr3_nt: TGTGCCAGCAGCCAAGATGACCTTCCTAGCACAGATACGCAGTATTTT
v_call: TRBV3-1
d_call: NA
clone_size: many
j_call: TRBJ2-3

cdr3_aa: CASSEAGQGGYTF
cdr3_nt: TGTGCCAGCAGTGAAGCAGGGCAGGGTGGCTACACCTTC
v_call: TRBV25-1
d_call: NA
clone_size: NA
j_call: TRBJ1-2

cdr3_aa: CASSLRDRDWGAEAFF
cdr3_nt: TGTGCCAGTAGTCTCCGGGACAGGGACTGGGGAGCTGAAGCTTTCTTT
v_call: TRBV19
d_call: TRBD1
clone_size: NA
j_call: TRBJ1-1

cdr3_aa: CASSWGGDTEAFF
cdr3_nt: TGTGCCAGCAGTTGGGGAGGGGACACTGAAGCTTTCTTT
v_call: TRBV12-3/TRBV12-4
d_call: NA
clone_size: NA
j_call: TRBJ1-1

cdr3_aa: CASSVGSLAGVYNEQFF
cdr3_nt: TGTGCCAGCAGCGTGGGGTCGCTAGCGGGAGTCTACAATGAGCAGTTCTTC
v_call: TRBV9
d_call: TRBD2
clone_size: NA
j_call: TRBJ2-1

cdr3_aa: CASSESRYRRGGQGSYEQYF
cdr3_nt: TGTGCCAGCAGTGAATCAAGGTACCGCCGGGGGGGACAGGGCTCCTACGAGCAGTACTTC
v_call: TRBV25-1
d_call: NA
clone_size: few
j_call: TRBJ2-7

cdr3_aa: CASIPAGGRTDTQYF
cdr3_nt: TGTGCCAGCATCCCTGCAGGGGGGCGAACAGATACGCAGTATTTT
v_call: TRBV7-9
d_call: NA
clone_size: medium-sized
j_call: TRBJ2-3

cdr3_aa: CASSLKGASTDTQYF
cdr3_nt: TGTGCCAGCAGCTTAAAGGGGGCTAGCACAGATACGCAGTATTTT
v_call: TRBV7-9
d_call: TRBD1
clone_size: many
j_call: TRBJ2-3

cdr3_aa: CSVGGPLKNGYTF
cdr3_nt: TGCAGCGTTGGGGGACCGCTCAAAAATGGCTACACCTTC
v_call: TRBV29-1
d_call: NA
clone_size: NA
j_call: TRBJ1-2

cdr3_aa: CSASSRVTDTQYF
cdr3_nt: TGCAGTGCTAGTTCTAGAGTCACAGATACGCAGTATTTT
v_call: TRBV20-1
d_call: NA
clone_size: many
j_call: TRBJ2-3

cdr3_aa: CASSESRAGNQPQHF
cdr3_nt: TGTGCCAGCAGTGAATCCAGGGCTGGCAATCAGCCCCAGCATTTT
v_call: TRBV6-5
d_call: NA
clone_size: few
j_call: TRBJ1-5

cdr3_aa: CASSLGPTGEGYTF
cdr3_nt: TGTGCCAGCAGCTTAGGCCCGACAGGGGAAGGCTACACCTTC
v_call: TRBV7-9
d_call: TRBD1
clone_size: many
j_call: TRBJ1-2

cdr3_aa: CAISPGQGAFKTQYF
cdr3_nt: TGTGCCATCAGCCCCGGACAGGGGGCATTTAAGACCCAGTACTTC
v_call: TRBV10-3
d_call: TRBD1
clone_size: few
j_call: TRBJ2-5

cdr3_aa: CASSQDTTGGAGYTF
cdr3_nt: TGTGCCAGCAGCCAAGACACGACAGGGGGGGCTGGCTACACCTTC
v_call: TRBV3-1
d_call: TRBD1
clone_size: NA
j_call: TRBJ1-2

cdr3_aa: CASSQGQGRAHNTEAFF
cdr3_nt: TGTGCCAGCAGCCAAGGACAGGGAAGAGCCCATAACACTGAAGCTTTCTTT
v_call: TRBV6-5
d_call: TRBD1
clone_size: NA
j_call: TRBJ1-1